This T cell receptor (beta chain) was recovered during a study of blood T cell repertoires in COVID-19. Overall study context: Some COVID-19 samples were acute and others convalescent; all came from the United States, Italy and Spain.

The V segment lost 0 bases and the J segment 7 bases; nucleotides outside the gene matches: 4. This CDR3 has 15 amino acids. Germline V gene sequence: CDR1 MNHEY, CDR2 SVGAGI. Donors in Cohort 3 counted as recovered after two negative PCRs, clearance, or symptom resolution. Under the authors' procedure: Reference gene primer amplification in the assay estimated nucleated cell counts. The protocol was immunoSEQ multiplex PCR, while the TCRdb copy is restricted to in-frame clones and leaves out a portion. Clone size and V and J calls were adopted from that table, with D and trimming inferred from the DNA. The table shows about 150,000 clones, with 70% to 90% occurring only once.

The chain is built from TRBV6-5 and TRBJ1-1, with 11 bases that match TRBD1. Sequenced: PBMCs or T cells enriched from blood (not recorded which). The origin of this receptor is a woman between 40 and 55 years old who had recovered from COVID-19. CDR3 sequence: CASSYSDRGLGEAFF. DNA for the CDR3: TGTGCCAGCAGTTACTCGGACAGGGGGCTTGGTGAAGCTTTCTTT.